Below, 32 T cell receptor beta chains from the same sample are listed, as sequenced in a study of blood T cell repertoires in COVID-19. The table came from immunoSEQ multiplex PCR; TCRdb's copy has only in-frame clones and leaves some out. The sample consists of roughly 53,000 clones, approximately 80% of them appearing once. Sample: peripheral blood. The receptors derive from a man between 65 and 85 years old with active or convalescent COVID-19.

The rearrangement links TRBV18 to TRBJ1-2; 7 bases map to TRBD1. V shed 1 base, J shed 7 bases, and the junction held 6 bases outside the gene matches. Germline CDR1 is KGHSH and CDR2 is LQKENI. This CDR3 region has 14 residues. This chain's CDR3 is CASSPRGRGAGYTF. CDR3 in DNA: TGTGCCAGCTCACCACGGGGCAGGGGGGCTGGCTACACCTTC.

The chain has TRBV5-1 and TRBJ1-2; TRBD1 is a possible D gene (5 bases). The CDR3 consists of 14 residues. With 3 bases removed from V and 2 bases from J, the gap between germline ends came to 11 bases. Germline CDR1 and CDR2: SGHRS and YFSETQ. The CDR3 DNA sequence: TGCGCCAGCAGCTCTACAGGCCCCAACTATGGCTACACCTTC. This translates into CASSSTGPNYGYTF.

CDR3 bases: TGTGCCAGTAGTGTGCAGGGTAGCAATCAGCCCCAGCATTTT. It translates to CASSVQGSNQPQHF. V is TRBV19 and J is TRBJ1-5, with D perhaps matching TRBD1 (5 bases). The CDR3 extends over 14 amino acids. CDR1 and CDR2 (germline): LNHDA, SQIVND (reference sequence). Trimming cost V 5 bases and J 0 bases, with 8 bases left between them.

V and J are TRBV5-1 and TRBJ2-7, with D maybe TRBD1 (5 bases). The CDR3 sequence is 13 residues long. Trimming took off 5 bases at V and 2 bases at J, with 11 bases between the two ends. CDR1 and CDR2 (germline): SGHRS, YFSETQ. The CDR3 DNA is TGCGCCAGCAGAGTCGGCAGGGCCTACGAGCAGTACTTC. The encoded protein is CASRVGRAYEQYF.

The chain combines TRBV28 with TRBJ2-2; D perhaps matches TRBD2 (7 bases). The V and J ends lost 10 bases and 1 base respectively, with 16 bases between them. Germline lookup yields CDR1 MDHEN and CDR2 SYDVKM. CDR3 size: 15 residues. CDR3 sequence reads: CATWGGLVNTGELFF. CDR3 sequence (DNA): TGTGCCACCTGGGGGGGGCTTGTGAACACCGGGGAGCTGTTTTTT.

The chain couples TRBV19 to TRBJ1-2; D unclear. V was clipped by 10 bases and J by 0 bases, with 21 bases between them. Germline CDR1 and CDR2: LNHDA and SQIVND (reference sequence). The CDR3 totals 16 residues. CDR3 in DNA: TGTGCCAAGCACCGGACTGCTCCTAGCCCTAACTATGGCTACACCTTC. Translating it yields CAKHRTAPSPNYGYTF.

The V call is TRBV6-5, the J call TRBJ2-6, with TRBD1 as a possible D gene (5 bases). The length of the CDR3 is 15 residues. Germline V gene sequence: CDR1 MNHEY, CDR2 SVGAGI. The V and J ends lost 6 bases and 0 bases respectively, with 9 bases between them. The CDR3 DNA reads as TGTGCCAGCAGACGCGACAGCTCTGGGGCCAACGTCCTGACTTTC. It is translated as CASRRDSSGANVLTF.

This clone was counted only a few times. This chain links TRBV7-9 with TRBJ2-7; TRBD1 matches 7 bases. V shed 2 bases, J shed 7 bases, and the junction held 5 bases outside the gene matches. Per germline, CDR1 SEHNR and CDR2 FQNEAQ (reference sequence). CDR3 length equals 13 residues. In DNA form, the CDR3 reads TGTGCCAGCAGCTTAACAGGGGTAGGAGAGCAGTACTTC. Protein product: CASSLTGVGEQYF.

This clone was observed a few times. The genes are TRBV7-2 and TRBJ1-5; D gene uncertain. This CDR3 contains 13 residues. Trimming removed 1 base at V and 7 bases at J, with 8 bases between. Germline CDR1 and CDR2: SGHTA and FQGNSA. The CDR3 DNA reads as TGTGCCAGCAGCTTAGGGAGGGCCCAGCCCCAGCATTTT. This encodes CASSLGRAQPQHF.

V gene TRBV4-3 combines with J gene TRBJ1-3; D call uncertain. The germline CDR1 and CDR2 sequences are LGHNA and YSLEER. The CDR3 spans 13 residues. The V end lost 7 bases, the J end lost 2 bases, and 9 bases lay between the germline ends. The CDR3 DNA reads as TGCGCCAGCACGTATGGAGCTGGAAACACCATATATTTT. This gives the protein CASTYGAGNTIYF.

This clone was found a few times. The chain carries TRBV7-9 and TRBJ1-3, with 8 bases matching TRBD1. Germline lookup yields CDR1 SEHNR and CDR2 FQNEAQ (reference sequence). The CDR3 loop spans 14 amino acids. The ends lost 5 bases at V and 3 bases at J; junction bases unmatched: 3. The CDR3 bases are TGTGCCAGCAGCGGACAGGGCGTTGGAAACACCATATATTTT. Its protein product is CASSGQGVGNTIYF.

This clone was seen more than once but under ten times. This chain uses TRBV27 with TRBJ2-1; TRBD2 matches at 10 bases. Trimming cost V 0 bases and J 4 bases; bases outside gene matches: 6. CDR3 length equals 17 residues. CDR1 is MNHEY, CDR2 SMNVEV, per germline (reference sequence). As DNA, the CDR3 is TGTGCCAGCAGTTTATCGAGACTAGCGGGTAATTACAATGAGCAGTTCTTC. Its protein is CASSLSRLAGNYNEQFF.

The rearrangement uses TRBV30 and TRBJ2-3, with 14 bases identical to TRBD2. The ends lost 4 bases at V and 2 bases at J; junction bases unmatched: 11. The germline CDR1 and CDR2 sequences are GTSNPN and SVGIG (reference sequence). The CDR3 consists of 18 residues. This CDR3 reads CAWKGLAGGRRYTDTQYF. In DNA, the CDR3 is TGTGCCTGGAAAGGACTAGCGGGGGGCCGAAGGTACACAGATACGCAGTATTTT.

This sequence joins TRBV19 and TRBJ2-7, with 7 bases lining up with TRBD1. Germline values: CDR1 LNHDA, CDR2 SQIVND (reference sequence). The junction had 4 bases not matched to a gene; V was cut back by 5 bases and J by 0 bases. There are 14 residues in the CDR3. The CDR3 nucleotides are TGTGCCAGTAGTTCAAACAGGGGCTCCTACGAGCAGTACTTC. Protein: CASSSNRGSYEQYF. Together with reference TRBV19 and TRBJ2-7, the CDR3 gives the full variable domain: DGGITQSPKYLFRKEGQNVTLSCEQNLNHDAMYWYRQDPGQGLRLIYYSQIVNDFQKGDIAEGYSVSREKKESFPLTVTSAQKNPTAFYLCASSSNRGSYEQYFGPGTRLTVT.

This chain joins TRBV2 and TRBJ1-2; TRBD1 agrees at 9 bases. V was clipped by 6 bases and J by 4 bases; unmatched bases: 6. CDR3 length: 14 amino acids. Per germline, CDR1 SNHLY and CDR2 FYNNEI. The CDR3 nucleotides read TGTGCCAGCAGCGCGGACAGGGGTGCCTATGGCTACACCTTC. Amino acids: CASSADRGAYGYTF. Combining the CDR3 with reference TRBV2 and TRBJ1-2 gives the whole variable domain EPEVTQTPSHQVTQMGQEVILRCVPISNHLYFYWYRQILGQKVEFLVSFYNNEISEKSEIFDDQFSVERPDGSNFTLKIRSTKLEDSAMYFCASSADRGAYGYTFGSGTRLTVV.

This clone was counted between two and nine times. The gene calls are TRBV10-3 and TRBJ2-3; 8 positions agree with TRBD1. This CDR3 spans 15 amino acids. V was clipped by 6 bases and J by 5 bases; unmatched bases: 10. Germline V gives CDR1 ENHRY, CDR2 SYGVKD. The CDR3, as DNA: TGTGCCATCAGCCCAGCAGGGGGCCATGGAGATACGCAGTATTTT. Translated: CAISPAGGHGDTQYF.

The chain joins TRBV12-3 or TRBV12-4 to TRBJ1-5, with D unclear. The CDR3 is 12 residues long. Trimming removed 3 bases from V and 5 bases from J, with 5 bases in between. The CDR3 DNA follows: TGTGCCAGCAGTTTCGACTATCAGCCCCAGCATTTT. It encodes CASSFDYQPQHF.

The chain combines TRBV7-9 with TRBJ2-1; D might be TRBD2 (6 bases). This CDR3 has 16 residues. Germline CDR1 and CDR2: SEHNR and FQNEAQ (reference sequence). V lost 6 bases and J 7 bases, leaving 22 bases between the germline ends. The CDR3 region is CASSPGLGGGRNEQFF. The CDR3 DNA reads as TGTGCCAGCAGTCCTGGGCTCGGGGGTGGAAGGAATGAGCAGTTCTTC.

The chain employs TRBV7-2 and TRBJ2-1, with D possibly TRBD2 on 5 matching bases. With 1 base removed from V and 7 bases from J, the gap between germline ends came to 14 bases. This CDR3 spans 15 amino acids. The germline V gene has CDR1 SGHTA and CDR2 FQGNSA. Here the CDR3 reads CASSLDLAGRNEQFF. In nucleotides, the CDR3 is TGTGCCAGCAGCTTAGACCTAGCCGGTCGGAATGAGCAGTTCTTC.

The rearrangement uses TRBV30 and TRBJ2-5; the D is unclear. Trimming left V 8 bases short and J 1 base short, with 14 bases between. The germline V gene encodes CDR1 GTSNPN and CDR2 SVGIG (reference sequence). The CDR3 covers 13 residues. CDR3 nucleotides: TGTGCCAAACGAGTTCCAGGCCAAGAGACCCAGTACTTC. It translates to CAKRVPGQETQYF.

The chain couples TRBV7-9 to TRBJ1-4; D is undetermined. The CDR3 runs 14 residues. CDR1 and CDR2 (germline): SEHNR, FQNEAQ (reference sequence). V gave up 5 bases and J gave up 4 bases, with 11 bases separating them. The CDR3 region is CASSISQDNEKLFF. CDR3 coding DNA: TGTGCCAGCAGCATTTCTCAGGATAATGAAAAACTGTTTTTT.

The CDR3 bases are TGTGCCATCAGTGATACAAGTTACGAGCAGTACTTC. Translated: CAISDTSYEQYF. The V gene is TRBV10-3, the J gene TRBJ2-7; D unresolved. Germline V lookup: CDR1 ENHRY, CDR2 SYGVKD. The ends were cut back, 3 bases at V and 4 bases at J, with 7 bases in the middle. The CDR3 covers 12 residues.

This sequence joins TRBV6-2 or TRBV6-3 and TRBJ2-7; the D gene is possibly TRBD1 (5 bases). The V gene's germline CDR1 is MNHEY and CDR2 SVGEGT. V was pared by 0 bases and J by 6 bases, with 9 bases between. This CDR3 spans 13 amino acids. The CDR3 protein is CASSYSTRAEQYF. The DNA for the CDR3 is TGTGCCAGCAGTTACTCGACCAGGGCCGAGCAGTACTTC.

This rearrangement joins TRBV5-1 to TRBJ1-6; 8 bases agree with TRBD1. The J segment lost 8 bases and the V segment lost 5 bases, leaving 3 bases of the junction unmatched. This CDR3 is 13 amino acids long. From germline, CDR1 is SGHRS and CDR2 YFSETQ. CDR3 sequence: CASSTGGDSPLHF. DNA of the CDR3: TGCGCCAGCAGTACAGGGGGTGATTCACCCCTCCACTTT.

The V gene is TRBV11-2, the J gene TRBJ2-7, with D tentatively TRBD1 (6 bases). Between the trimmed V and J ends, which lost 2 bases and 9 bases, there was a span of 17 bases. The germline CDR1 and CDR2 sequences are SGHAT and FQNNGV. The CDR3 spans 14 residues. The CDR3 region is CASSLSAGAPLQYF. In DNA form, the CDR3 reads TGTGCCAGCAGCTTATCAGCAGGGGCCCCGCTGCAGTACTTC.

The chain has TRBV7-2 and TRBJ2-5, with D maybe TRBD1 (5 bases). Germline V gene sequence: CDR1 SGHTA, CDR2 FQGNSA. V was clipped by 1 base and J by 0 bases, with 9 bases between them. The CDR3 contains 15 residues. CDR3 DNA: TGTGCCAGCAGCTTAGTGGACAAGTACCAAGAGACCCAGTACTTC. Residues: CASSLVDKYQETQYF. The whole variable domain, filled in from reference TRBV7-2 and TRBJ2-5, reads GAGVSQSPSNKVTEKGKDVELRCDPISGHTALYWYRQSLGQGLEFLIYFQGNSAPDKSGLPSDRFSAERTGGSVSTLTIQRTQQEDSAVYLCASSLVDKYQETQYFGPGTRLLVL.

A single count supports this clone. This sequence joins TRBV27 and TRBJ2-2; 9 nucleotides agree with TRBD1. The CDR3 spans 15 residues. V was pared by 6 bases and J by 7 bases, with 9 bases of the junction left unmatched. Germline V gives CDR1 MNHEY, CDR2 SMNVEV (reference sequence). CDR3 in DNA: TGTGCCAGCAGGCTACGGGACAGGGCTGACGGGGAGCTGTTTTTT. As protein: CASRLRDRADGELFF.

J is TRBJ1-4 and V is TRBV2; D is possibly TRBD1 (5 bases). V lost 6 bases to trimming and J lost 5 bases, with 13 bases between them. This CDR3 region has 14 residues. Germline lookup yields CDR1 SNHLY and CDR2 FYNNEI. Here the CDR3 DNA reads TGTGCCAGCAGACCGGGACGGGAGAATGAAAAACTGTTTTTT. Protein: CASRPGRENEKLFF.

The J gene is TRBJ2-1, the V gene TRBV19; 7 nucleotides align to TRBD2. V trimming: 3 bases; J trimming: 3 bases; junction bases outside the gene matches: 2. CDR1 LNHDA and CDR2 SQIVND come from the germline V gene (reference sequence). CDR3 length: 14 amino acids. CDR3 sequence (DNA): TGTGCCAGTAGTATTTGGGGGGGCTACAATGAGCAGTTCTTC. Amino acid sequence: CASSIWGGYNEQFF. Based on the CDR3 plus reference TRBV19 and TRBJ2-1, the full variable domain is DGGITQSPKYLFRKEGQNVTLSCEQNLNHDAMYWYRQDPGQGLRLIYYSQIVNDFQKGDIAEGYSVSREKKESFPLTVTSAQKNPTAFYLCASSIWGGYNEQFFGPGTRLTVL.

The rearrangement uses TRBV7-6 and TRBJ2-1, with 8 bases aligning to TRBD1. CDR1 is SGHVS and CDR2 is FNYEAQ in the germline V gene. The CDR3 consists of 14 residues. Germline trimming cut 1 base from V and 10 bases from J; bases unmatched to any gene: 6. As DNA, the CDR3 is TGTGCCAGCAGCTTAGATCAGGGGGCAAGGGAGCAGTTCTTC. Translation: CASSLDQGAREQFF.

The rearrangement uses TRBV7-6 and TRBJ2-3, with D possibly TRBD2 on 6 matching bases. Trimming cost V 3 bases and J 0 bases, with 10 bases left between them. In germline, CDR1 is SGHVS, CDR2 FNYEAQ. The CDR3 is 15 amino acids. The CDR3 spells CASSLTGLSTDTQYF. Written as DNA, the CDR3 is TGTGCCAGCAGCTTGACGGGACTCAGCACAGATACGCAGTATTTT.

This chain uses TRBV11-2 with TRBJ2-7, with TRBD2 matching over 10 bases. The V gene's germline CDR1 is SGHAT and CDR2 FQNNGV. This CDR3 has 15 residues. The junction had 10 bases not matched to a gene; V was cut back by 4 bases and J by 7 bases. This CDR3 is CASSSPLAGVREQYF. CDR3 DNA: TGTGCCAGCAGCTCCCCCCTAGCGGGAGTGAGAGAGCAGTACTTC.